This TCR beta chain is drawn from a study of cytomegalovirus exposure and HLA in healthy donors. This CDR3 contains 13 residues. Germline values: CDR1 MNHNS, CDR2 SASEGT. Trimming removed 2 bases at V and 3 bases at J, with 8 bases between. Study-level findings and limits: The authors later linked a missense DCLRE1C variant to TCR beta V- and J-gene trimming. Rarity characterized most TCR sequences, yet some public TCRs appeared in many donors. The classifier reportedly diagnosed cytomegalovirus status with high specificity and sensitivity.

With regard to this clone: Its antigen is not known.

The PCR had 60 Vbeta and 13 Jbeta primers. The data were produced by immunoSEQ multiplex PCR, yet TCRdb's version contains in-frame clones alone and is incomplete. The sample includes 120,000 or so clones, 77% of them seen just once. This TCR was recovered from a human donor in good health. Sequencing used PBMCs. The chain recombines TRBV6-1 with TRBJ2-7; D is possibly TRBD1 (5 bases). The CDR3 coding sequence is TGTGCCAGCAGTGAACAGGGCCACTACGAGCAGTACTTC. As protein: CASSEQGHYEQYF.